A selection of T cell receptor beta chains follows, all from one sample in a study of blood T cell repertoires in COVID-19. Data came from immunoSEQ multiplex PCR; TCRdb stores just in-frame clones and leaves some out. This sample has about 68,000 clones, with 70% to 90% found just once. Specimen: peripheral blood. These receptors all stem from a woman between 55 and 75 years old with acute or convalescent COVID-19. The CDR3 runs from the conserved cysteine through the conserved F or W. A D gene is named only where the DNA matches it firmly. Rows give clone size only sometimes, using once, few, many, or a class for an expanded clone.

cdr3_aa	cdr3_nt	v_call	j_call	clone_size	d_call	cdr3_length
CSVEAGPPNEKLFF	TGCAGCGTTGAAGCAGGGCCTCCAAATGAAAAACTGTTTTTT	TRBV29-1	TRBJ1-4	.	.	14
CASSTPTGAGGYTF	TGTGCCAGTAGTACGCCGACAGGGGCGGGTGGCTACACCTTC	TRBV19	TRBJ1-2	.	TRBD1	14
CASSAPGTSETQYF	TGTGCCAGCAGCGCACCTGGGACTTCAGAGACCCAGTACTTC	TRBV9	TRBJ2-5	.	.	14
CASSLRGWTGGRGYTF	TGTGCCAGCAGCTTAAGAGGCTGGACAGGGGGTCGTGGCTACACCTTC	TRBV7-8	TRBJ1-2	.	TRBD1	16
CASSVRRENTEAFF	TGTGCCAGTAGTGTACGACGGGAAAACACTGAAGCTTTCTTT	TRBV19	TRBJ1-1	.	.	14
CASSPPRGTGGNEQFF	TGTGCCAGCTCACCACCGAGGGGGACAGGGGGGAATGAGCAGTTCTTC	TRBV18	TRBJ2-1	.	TRBD1	16
CASSLEGVTYEQYF	TGCGCCAGCAGCTTGGAGGGGGTAACTTACGAGCAGTACTTC	TRBV5-1	TRBJ2-7	.	.	14
CASSPTGVYGYTF	TGTGCCAGCAGTCCTACAGGGGTGTATGGCTACACCTTC	TRBV3-1/TRBV3-2	TRBJ1-2	.	TRBD1	13
CASSQTTGMISPLHF	TGTGCCAGCAGTCAAACGACAGGGATGATTTCACCCCTCCACTTT	TRBV28	TRBJ1-6	.	TRBD1	15
CASSKTPPTSGSRSNEQYF	TGTGCCAGCAGCAAAACCCCACCAACTAGCGGGAGCCGAAGCAACGAGCAGTACTTC	TRBV21-1	TRBJ2-7	.	.	19
CASSPRGDRRSTDTQYF	TGTGCCAGCAGCCCCAGAGGTGATAGGAGGTCCACAGATACGCAGTATTTT	TRBV6-2/TRBV6-3	TRBJ2-3	.	.	17
CASTRTLNTGELFF	TGTGCCAGTACTCGGACACTTAACACCGGGGAGCTGTTTTTT	TRBV19	TRBJ2-2	.	.	14
CASSISTGLVSNEAKNIQYF	TGTGCCAGTAGTATTTCAACAGGGTTGGTTTCCAACGAAGCCAAAAACATTCAGTACTTC	TRBV19	TRBJ2-4	.	.	20
CASSVRPGVPYGYTF	TGTGCCAGCAGTGTTCGCCCAGGGGTCCCCTATGGCTACACCTTC	TRBV2	TRBJ1-2	.	.	15
CAISEGPQGNNEQFF	TGTGCCATCAGTGAGGGACCGCAGGGGAACAATGAGCAGTTCTTC	TRBV10-3	TRBJ2-1	once	.	15
CASSLVTTGAGELFF	TGCGCCAGCAGCTTGGTTACTACAGGGGCCGGGGAGCTGTTTTTT	TRBV5-1	TRBJ2-2	.	TRBD1	15
CASSFGRGRANEKLFF	TGTGCCAGCAGTTTTGGCAGGGGGCGAGCTAATGAAAAACTGTTTTTT	TRBV6-5	TRBJ1-4	.	TRBD1	16
CASSPLFAAGYTF	TGTGCCAGCAGCCCCTTATTTGCCGCGGGCTACACCTTC	TRBV27	TRBJ1-2	.	.	13
CASSRQGGYQPQHF	TGTGCCAGCAGCCGACAGGGGGGTTATCAGCCCCAGCATTTT	TRBV7-8	TRBJ1-5	.	TRBD1	14
CASSQPGTGLNTEAFF	TGTGCCAGCAGCCAACCTGGGACAGGCCTTAACACTGAAGCTTTCTTT	TRBV3-1/TRBV3-2	TRBJ1-1	.	TRBD1	16
CASSEGKGQYYSNQPQHF	TGTGCCAGCAGTGAAGGGAAAGGACAGTACTATAGCAATCAGCCCCAGCATTTT	TRBV6-1	TRBJ1-5	.	.	18
CASSLDRVQPQHF	TGTGCCAGCAGCCTAGACAGGGTTCAGCCCCAGCATTTT	TRBV7-2	TRBJ1-5	.	TRBD1	13
CASSLAQPNYGYTF	TGTGCCAGCAGTTTAGCACAACCTAACTATGGCTACACCTTC	TRBV28	TRBJ1-2	.	.	14
CATSDTSYGYTF	TGTGCCACCAGTGATACGAGCTATGGCTACACCTTC	TRBV24-1	TRBJ1-2	.	.	12
CASSSTAKLSTDTQYF	TGTGCCAGCAGCTCGACAGCGAAACTTAGCACAGATACGCAGTATTTT	TRBV5-8	TRBJ2-3	.	.	16
CASGTGAVDGSTDTQYF	TGTGCCAGCGGGACGGGAGCGGTGGATGGGTCCACAGATACGCAGTATTTT	TRBV9	TRBJ2-3	.	.	17
CASTPGARPQHF	TGTGCCAGCACCCCAGGGGCCAGGCCCCAGCATTTT	TRBV28	TRBJ1-5	.	.	12
CASSQAARQGRTTYNSPLHF	TGTGCCAGCAGCCAAGCGGCTCGGCAGGGTCGTACCACCTATAATTCACCCCTCCACTTT	TRBV4-2	TRBJ1-6	.	.	20
CASSFREAHSGNTIYF	TGTGCCAGCAGCTTCAGGGAGGCGCACTCTGGAAACACCATATATTTT	TRBV5-6	TRBJ1-3	.	.	16
CASSAGGRYNEQFF	TGTGCCAGCAGCGCGGGGGGACGATACAATGAGCAGTTCTTC	TRBV3-1/TRBV3-2	TRBJ2-1	.	TRBD2	14
CASSTPGLAADTQYF	TGTGCCAGCAGTACTCCGGGACTAGCGGCGGATACGCAGTATTTT	TRBV2	TRBJ2-3	.	TRBD2	15
CASSSRTEVHGYTF	TGTGCCAGCAGTTCTCGAACTGAGGTGCATGGCTACACCTTC	TRBV2	TRBJ1-2	.	.	14
CASFGVGRGGYTF	TGTGCCAGCTTTGGGGTAGGCCGAGGGGGCTACACCTTC	TRBV12-3/TRBV12-4	TRBJ1-2	.	.	13
CASSLGGGNQPQHF	TGTGCCAGCAGCTTAGGAGGAGGCAATCAGCCCCAGCATTTT	TRBV7-9	TRBJ1-5	.	.	14
CASTVRGLTDTQYF	TGTGCCAGCACCGTGCGGGGGTTAACAGATACGCAGTATTTT	TRBV5-8	TRBJ2-3	.	TRBD2	14
CASSEAGSGANVLTF	TGTGCCAGCAGTGAAGCCGGCTCTGGGGCCAACGTCCTGACTTTC	TRBV2	TRBJ2-6	.	.	15
CSVGYGGYTDTQYF	TGCAGCGTGGGGTATGGGGGGTACACAGATACGCAGTATTTT	TRBV29-1	TRBJ2-3	.	.	14
CASRTQGANSPLHF	TGTGCCAGCAGAACCCAGGGGGCTAATTCACCCCTCCACTTT	TRBV6-5	TRBJ1-6	.	TRBD1	14
CASSLGLAGGLTGELFF	TGCGCCAGCAGCTTGGGACTAGCGGGAGGACTCACCGGGGAGCTGTTTTTT	TRBV5-1	TRBJ2-2	.	TRBD2	17
CASSQTSGGAWETQYF	TGTGCCAGCAGCCAGACTAGCGGGGGGGCTTGGGAGACCCAGTACTTC	TRBV9	TRBJ2-5	few	TRBD2	16
CASSLTVYEQYF	TGTGCCAGCAGTTTAACGGTCTACGAGCAGTACTTC	TRBV28	TRBJ2-7	.	.	12
CASSRDSYEQYF	TGCGCCAGCAGCCGGGACAGCTACGAGCAGTACTTC	TRBV5-1	TRBJ2-7	.	TRBD1	12
CASSSPGSTDTQYF	TGTGCCAGCAGCAGTCCAGGGAGCACAGATACGCAGTATTTT	TRBV4-2	TRBJ2-3	.	.	14
CASSGSLVLRHDTQYF	TGTGCCAGTAGTGGATCACTAGTCCTAAGACACGATACGCAGTATTTT	TRBV19	TRBJ2-3	.	.	16
CASSFDSSNEKLFF	TGCGCCAGCAGCTTTGACAGCAGTAATGAAAAACTGTTTTTT	TRBV5-1	TRBJ1-4	.	.	14
CASSPSGQGFVDGYTF	TGTGCCAGCTCACCTTCGGGACAGGGCTTTGTTGACGGCTACACCTTC	TRBV18	TRBJ1-2	.	TRBD1	16
CASSGRDSLWQYF	TGTGCCAGCAGCGGCCGGGACAGCCTTTGGCAGTATTTT	TRBV5-6	TRBJ2-3	.	TRBD1	13
CASSLRGGYTF	TGTGCCAGCAGTTTAAGGGGCGGCTACACCTTC	TRBV12-3/TRBV12-4	TRBJ1-2	.	.	11
CATSEGSGRASSYNEQFF	TGTGCCACCAGTGAGGGCAGCGGGAGGGCCAGTTCCTACAATGAGCAGTTCTTC	TRBV24-1	TRBJ2-1	.	TRBD2	18
CASSSSGTAQETQYF	TGCGCCAGCAGCTCGTCCGGGACAGCCCAAGAGACCCAGTACTTC	TRBV5-1	TRBJ2-5	.	TRBD1	15